The 32 T cell receptor beta chains listed next were all sequenced from one sample in a study of technical replicates of blood from a handful of donors. The assay was immunoSEQ multiplex PCR, and TCRdb's table has in-frame clones only and misses some. Among roughly 100,000 clones listed, roughly 95% were seen once. Sequencing input: T cells isolated from PBMCs. These receptors were collected from a human donor in good health.

The CDR3 DNA sequence: TGTGCCAGCAGCATGCCGGGACAGGGGAAGTATTTT. Translating it yields CASSMPGQGKYF. V is TRBV5-6 and J is TRBJ2-3, with 10 nucleotides matching TRBD1. The CDR3 extends over 12 amino acids. CDR1 is SGHDT and CDR2 is YYEEEE in the germline V gene. V lost 4 bases to trimming and J lost 13 bases; unmatched junction nucleotides: 6.

This chain uses TRBV19 with TRBJ2-2; D is perhaps TRBD1 (6 bases). The germline gives CDR1 LNHDA, CDR2 SQIVND (reference sequence). Trimming cost V 8 bases and J 0 bases, with 10 bases left between them. CDR3 length equals 14 residues. The CDR3, as DNA: TGTGCCAGTGGGGGCCTAGCGAACACCGGGGAGCTGTTTTTT. It is translated as CASGGLANTGELFF.

The chain employs TRBV27 and TRBJ1-3, with unresolved D. V lost 4 bases and J 0 bases, leaving 4 bases between the germline ends. CDR1 MNHEY and CDR2 SMNVEV come from the germline V gene (reference sequence). There are 13 residues in the CDR3. CDR3 DNA: TGTGCCAGCAGTTCCCTCTCTGGAAACACCATATATTTT. Translation gives CASSSLSGNTIYF.

This clone appeared a single time. V is TRBV27 and J is TRBJ2-2; no firm D call. V shed 7 bases and J shed 4 bases, with 13 bases lying between them. The germline CDR1 and CDR2 sequences are MNHEY and SMNVEV (reference sequence). There are 14 residues in the CDR3. The CDR3 nucleotides read TGTGCCAGCACTACCACGGGTGGCACCGGGGAGCTGTTTTTT. Its protein is CASTTTGGTGELFF.

The V gene is TRBV5-1, the J gene TRBJ2-1, with 10 bases that match TRBD2. The J segment lost 5 bases and the V segment lost 0 bases, leaving 5 bases of the junction unmatched. Germline CDR1 reads SGHRS; CDR2 reads YFSETQ. This CDR3 has 16 amino acids. CDR3 bases: TGCGCCAGCAGCTTGGTCGGTCTAGCGGGAGACAATGAGCAGTTCTTC. Protein: CASSLVGLAGDNEQFF.

This chain joins TRBV7-9 and TRBJ1-5; D is undetermined. The CDR3 runs 13 residues. V lost 1 base, J lost 7 bases, and 8 bases lay in between. Germline lookup yields CDR1 SEHNR and CDR2 FQNEAQ (reference sequence). The CDR3 region has the DNA TGTGCCAGCAGCTTAGTGTCCGAGCAGCCCCAGCATTTT. Translating gives CASSLVSEQPQHF.

V is TRBV27 and J is TRBJ2-3, with D tentatively TRBD1 (5 bases). The germline V gene has CDR1 MNHEY and CDR2 SMNVEV (reference sequence). Trimming took 3 bases from V and 0 from J, leaving 7 bases between them. This CDR3 has 14 residues. This CDR3 reads CASSFQGSTDTQYF. DNA of the CDR3: TGTGCCAGCAGTTTTCAGGGTAGCACAGATACGCAGTATTTT.

This sequence joins TRBV4-1 and TRBJ1-5, with D perhaps TRBD1 (6 bases). V was pared by 1 base and J by 5 bases, with 15 bases between. This CDR3 is 16 amino acids long. Per the germline V gene, CDR1 is MGHRA and CDR2 is YSYEKL. The chain's CDR3 is CASSQVLGGRYQPQHF. The CDR3 DNA sequence: TGCGCCAGCAGCCAAGTGCTTGGGGGCCGCTATCAGCCCCAGCATTTT.

This chain's CDR3 is CASSLGQYNSPLHF. CDR3 DNA sequence: TGCGCCAGCAGCTTGGGACAGTATAATTCACCCCTCCACTTT. The V gene is TRBV5-1, the J gene TRBJ1-6; tentative D call: TRBD1 (5 bases). In germline, CDR1 is SGHRS, CDR2 YFSETQ. CDR3 size: 14 residues. Trimming shortened V by 0 bases and J by 4 bases, and 5 bases separated the two germline ends.

V is TRBV5-1 and J is TRBJ2-7, with TRBD1 identical over 8 bases. The CDR3 spans 14 residues. Germline V gives CDR1 SGHRS, CDR2 YFSETQ. V was pared by 4 bases and J by 1 base, with 4 bases of the junction left unmatched. CDR3 DNA: TGCGCCAGCAGCACAACAGGGGGGTCCTACGAGCAGTACTTC. Encoded protein: CASSTTGGSYEQYF. Drawing the rest from reference TRBV5-1 and TRBJ2-7, the complete variable domain is KAGVTQTPRYLIKTRGQQVTLSCSPISGHRSVSWYQQTPGQGLQFLFEYFSETQRNKGNFPGRFSGRQFSNSRSEMNVSTLELGDSALYLCASSTTGGSYEQYFGPGTRLTVT.

The chain uses TRBV7-2 and TRBJ2-7, with 14 bases aligning to TRBD2. With V trimmed by 1 base and J by 4 bases, 3 bases remained unmatched. The CDR3 is 16 amino acids. CDR1 is SGHTA and CDR2 is FQGNSA in the germline V gene. CDR3 sequence reads: CASSLGRLAGGYEQYF. CDR3 in DNA: TGTGCCAGCAGCTTAGGTAGACTAGCGGGGGGGTACGAGCAGTACTTC.

The chain combines TRBV4-1 with TRBJ2-1; 14 bases are a match to TRBD2. V lost 4 bases, J lost 8 bases, and 10 bases stayed unmatched. Germline V gene lookup returns CDR1 MGHRA and CDR2 YSYEKL. This CDR3 is 17 amino acids long. CDR3 sequence (DNA): TGCGCCAGCAGCCCTAAGTTGGGACTAGCGGGAGTCGATGAGCAGTTCTTC. Its translation is CASSPKLGLAGVDEQFF.

The V gene is TRBV23-1, the J gene TRBJ1-4, with D unclear. TRBV23-1 counts as an open reading frame of uncertain function. This CDR3 has 16 residues. V lost 0 bases, J lost 7 bases, and 15 bases lay in between. The CDR3 coding sequence is TGCGCCAGCAGTCAATCTTCACCTCACCGGGTTGAAAAACTGTTTTTT. Translation: CASSQSSPHRVEKLFF.

The J gene is TRBJ2-7, the V gene TRBV6-6; D might be TRBD1 (5 bases). Germline V gives CDR1 MNHNY, CDR2 SVGAGI (reference sequence). The CDR3 sequence is 14 residues long. V lost 4 bases, J lost 2 bases, and 12 bases lay in between. The CDR3 coding sequence is TGTGCCAGCAGTTCTAACAGGCGAGCCTACGAGCAGTACTTC. Translating it yields CASSSNRRAYEQYF.

V usage is TRBV19 and J usage is TRBJ1-5; unclear D gene. Germline V gene data show CDR1 as LNHDA and CDR2 as SQIVND (reference sequence). The germline V and J ends were trimmed by 7 bases and 2 bases, with 12 bases remaining between them. The length of the CDR3 is 14 residues. CDR3: CASTPLGGNQPQHF. The CDR3, as DNA: TGTGCCAGTACTCCTTTAGGAGGCAATCAGCCCCAGCATTTT.

This sequence joins TRBV27 and TRBJ1-1; possible D gene TRBD1, 5 bases. Between the trimmed V and J ends, which lost 5 bases and 5 bases, there was a span of 12 bases. Germline lookup yields CDR1 MNHEY and CDR2 SMNVEV (reference sequence). There are 13 residues in the CDR3. CDR3: CASSEPGVTEAFF. The CDR3 DNA sequence: TGTGCCAGCAGTGAACCGGGGGTAACTGAAGCTTTCTTT.

This clone was recorded only once. The chain joins TRBV14 to TRBJ1-6, with unresolved D. Per germline, CDR1 SGHDN and CDR2 FVKESK. CDR3 length: 14 amino acids. V dropped 4 bases and J dropped 10 bases, with 14 bases sitting between them. CDR3 coding DNA: TGTGCCAGCAGCCCCTGGGGTACTAGATCACCCCTCCACTTT. Translating it yields CASSPWGTRSPLHF.

The chain carries TRBV4-1 and TRBJ2-3; TRBD1 matches at 8 bases. The CDR3 runs 18 residues. Germline V gene lookup returns CDR1 MGHRA and CDR2 YSYEKL. The V segment lost 0 bases and the J segment 2 bases; nucleotides outside the gene matches: 10. DNA of the CDR3: TGCGCCAGCAGCCAAGAGGGTTCTGGGACAGGCGTCACAGATACGCAGTATTTT. Its translation is CASSQEGSGTGVTDTQYF.

The chain couples TRBV28 to TRBJ1-4; no firm D call. V lost 0 bases and J lost 8, with 16 bases in between. Per germline, CDR1 MDHEN and CDR2 SYDVKM. CDR3 length: 16 residues. This chain's CDR3 is CASSLWKRGRSEKLFF. The CDR3 nucleotides are TGTGCCAGCAGTTTATGGAAGCGAGGTAGGAGCGAAAAACTGTTTTTT.

This chain's CDR3 is CASSLNRGSSYNEQFF. CDR3 nucleotide sequence: TGTGCCAGCAGCTTAAATCGCGGGAGTTCCTACAATGAGCAGTTCTTC. The V call is TRBV11-2, the J call TRBJ2-1; TRBD2 aligns across 7 bases. The CDR3 extends over 16 amino acids. The germline gives CDR1 SGHAT, CDR2 FQNNGV. The V gene end was trimmed by 2 bases and the J gene end by 1 base; junction bases not matched to a gene: 5.

V and J are TRBV6-1 and TRBJ2-1, with a possible D match to TRBD2 (5 bases). Trimming took 10 bases from V and 9 from J, leaving 16 bases between them. The germline gives CDR1 MNHNS, CDR2 SASEGT. This CDR3 contains 12 residues. CDR3 amino acids: CATTQVGGEQFF. The DNA of the CDR3 is TGTGCCACTACCCAAGTAGGAGGTGAGCAGTTCTTC.

The chain combines TRBV30 with TRBJ1-5, with D possibly being TRBD1 (5 bases). Germline CDR1 is GTSNPN and CDR2 is SVGIG (reference sequence). The V end lost 2 bases, the J end lost 3 bases, and 8 bases lay between the germline ends. The CDR3 totals 13 residues. CDR3 residues: CAWSKQVNQPQHF. CDR3 DNA sequence: TGTGCCTGGAGTAAACAGGTCAATCAGCCCCAGCATTTT.

V gene TRBV19 combines with J gene TRBJ1-4; 8 positions agree with TRBD1. V lost 5 bases and J lost 5; bases outside the gene matches: 13. The CDR3 consists of 17 residues. CDR1 is LNHDA, CDR2 SQIVND, per germline (reference sequence). This CDR3 reads CASSSTDRGHVNEKLFF. CDR3 sequence (DNA): TGTGCCAGTAGTTCCACTGACAGGGGACACGTGAATGAAAAACTGTTTTTT.

V and J are TRBV4-1 and TRBJ1-4; D not resolved. The CDR3 runs to 14 residues. Germline V gene sequence: CDR1 MGHRA, CDR2 YSYEKL. V was cut by 1 base and J by 6 bases, with 9 bases left in between. In nucleotides, the CDR3 is TGCGCCAGCAGCCAAGGCGTCGGGGATGAAAAACTGTTTTTT. It is translated as CASSQGVGDEKLFF.

The chain employs TRBV6-5 and TRBJ2-7; the D is unclear. The germline gives CDR1 MNHEY, CDR2 SVGAGI. The CDR3 totals 15 residues. The ends were cut back, 2 bases at V and 3 bases at J, with 14 bases in the middle. Written as DNA, the CDR3 is TGTGCCAGCAGTTACCTTAACGGTCCGTACTACGAGCAGTACTTC. Amino acids: CASSYLNGPYYEQYF.

The chain combines TRBV7-2 with TRBJ2-3, with 12 bases matching TRBD2. CDR1 and CDR2 (germline): SGHTA, FQGNSA. The CDR3 has 14 residues. V lost 3 bases and J lost 9; bases outside the gene matches: 4. CDR3 sequence (DNA): TGTGCCAGCAGCTTTCTAGCGGGGGGGCCCACGCAGTATTTT. Its translation: CASSFLAGGPTQYF.

V gene TRBV11-2 combines with J gene TRBJ1-1; D possibly corresponds to TRBD1 (6 bases). Germline V gives CDR1 SGHAT, CDR2 FQNNGV. The CDR3 is 20 amino acids. V lost 0 bases to trimming and J lost 1 base, with 24 bases between them. The DNA of the CDR3 is TGTGCCAGCAGCTTAGATGGTTGGGCAGGGGAGGGCCTGGAGAACACTGAAGCTTTCTTT. Protein product: CASSLDGWAGEGLENTEAFF.

The chain carries TRBV21-1 and TRBJ1-3; TRBD1, the table's D call, lacks a check against the DNA. TRBV21-1 is listed as a pseudogene. The length of the CDR3 is 18 residues. The CDR3 region is CASIPHGGQGAYGNTIYF. The CDR3 DNA reads TGTGCCAGCATCCCTCATGGGGGACAGGGGGCATATGGAAACACCATATATTTT.

The gene calls are TRBV5-6 and TRBJ1-1; D remains unclear. CDR1 and CDR2 (germline): SGHDT, YYEEEE. The length of the CDR3 is 15 residues. Trimming stripped 0 bases from V and 4 bases from J, with 13 bases between. CDR3 DNA: TGTGCCAGCAGCTTGGGCGGTTATCGTGGCACTGAAGCTTTCTTT. It yields the protein CASSLGGYRGTEAFF.

The CDR3 DNA follows: TGTGCCAGCAGTTACTCGGCGAGAGGGGAAGCTTTCTTT. It specifies CASSYSARGEAFF. The rearrangement links TRBV6-5 to TRBJ1-1; no clear D gene. This CDR3 comprises 13 residues. In germline, CDR1 is MNHEY, CDR2 SVGAGI. With 0 bases removed from V and 8 bases from J, the gap between germline ends came to 10 bases.

The rearrangement uses TRBV10-3 and TRBJ1-2; maybe TRBD1 (6 bases). The CDR3 loop spans 15 amino acids. The V end lost 4 bases, the J end lost 2 bases, and 14 bases lay between the germline ends. Looked up from germline, CDR1 is ENHRY and CDR2 is SYGVKD. In DNA, the CDR3 is TGTGCCATCAGTGTGCCCAAGACAGGCAACTATGGCTACACCTTC. This translates into CAISVPKTGNYGYTF.

This sequence joins TRBV7-9 and TRBJ1-4; no clear D. V lost 3 bases and J lost 2, with 13 bases in between. The germline V gene has CDR1 SEHNR and CDR2 FQNEAQ (reference sequence). The CDR3 consists of 16 residues. CDR3: CASSLSRGETNEKLFF. In nucleotides, the CDR3 is TGTGCCAGCAGCTTGAGTCGAGGAGAGACTAATGAAAAACTGTTTTTT.